The 2 T cell receptor beta chains reported below all come from one sample, sequenced in a study of cytomegalovirus exposure and HLA in healthy donors. 13 Jbeta primers and 60 Vbeta primers were used for the PCR. Repertoires were generated with immunoSEQ multiplex PCR, while TCRdb's copy carries only in-frame clones and drops some. The data hold about 160,000 clones, with around 80% observed a single time. The sequencing input was PBMCs. The receptors stem from a male donor in good health and CMV-seropositive.

Only a few counts were recorded for this clone. J is TRBJ2-7 and V is TRBV4-1; maybe TRBD2 (6 bases). Trimming pared 0 bases from V and 3 bases from J, leaving 6 bases between. Germline V gene lookup returns CDR1 MGHRA and CDR2 YSYEKL. The CDR3 is 13 residues long. The CDR3 nucleotides read TGCGCCAGCAGCCAAGAGCGGGGCTACGAGCAGTACTTC. This encodes CASSQERGYEQYF.

Only a few counts were recorded for this clone. The chain carries TRBV11-3 and TRBJ2-2, with 12 bases identical to TRBD2. This CDR3 has 16 amino acids. Per the germline V gene, CDR1 is SGHNT and CDR2 is YENEEA. J gave up 4 bases and V 5 bases, and 5 bases lay outside the gene matches. The CDR3 spells CASSPGTSGRTGELFF. DNA of the CDR3: TGTGCCAGCAGCCCGGGGACTAGCGGGCGCACCGGGGAGCTGTTTTTT.